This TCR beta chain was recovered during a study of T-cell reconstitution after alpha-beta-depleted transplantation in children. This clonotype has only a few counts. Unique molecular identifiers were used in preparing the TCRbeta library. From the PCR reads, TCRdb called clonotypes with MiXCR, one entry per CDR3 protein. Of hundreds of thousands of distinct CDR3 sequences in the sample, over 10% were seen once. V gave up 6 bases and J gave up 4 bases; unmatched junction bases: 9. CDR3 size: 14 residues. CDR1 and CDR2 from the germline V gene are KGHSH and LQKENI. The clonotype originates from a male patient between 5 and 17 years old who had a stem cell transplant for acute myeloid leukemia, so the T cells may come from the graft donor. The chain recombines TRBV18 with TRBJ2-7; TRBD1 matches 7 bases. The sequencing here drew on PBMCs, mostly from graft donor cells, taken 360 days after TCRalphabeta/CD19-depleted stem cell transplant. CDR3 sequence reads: CASSPTGVLYEQYF. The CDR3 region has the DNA TGTGCCAGCTCGCCCACAGGGGTTCTATACGAGCAGTACTTC.